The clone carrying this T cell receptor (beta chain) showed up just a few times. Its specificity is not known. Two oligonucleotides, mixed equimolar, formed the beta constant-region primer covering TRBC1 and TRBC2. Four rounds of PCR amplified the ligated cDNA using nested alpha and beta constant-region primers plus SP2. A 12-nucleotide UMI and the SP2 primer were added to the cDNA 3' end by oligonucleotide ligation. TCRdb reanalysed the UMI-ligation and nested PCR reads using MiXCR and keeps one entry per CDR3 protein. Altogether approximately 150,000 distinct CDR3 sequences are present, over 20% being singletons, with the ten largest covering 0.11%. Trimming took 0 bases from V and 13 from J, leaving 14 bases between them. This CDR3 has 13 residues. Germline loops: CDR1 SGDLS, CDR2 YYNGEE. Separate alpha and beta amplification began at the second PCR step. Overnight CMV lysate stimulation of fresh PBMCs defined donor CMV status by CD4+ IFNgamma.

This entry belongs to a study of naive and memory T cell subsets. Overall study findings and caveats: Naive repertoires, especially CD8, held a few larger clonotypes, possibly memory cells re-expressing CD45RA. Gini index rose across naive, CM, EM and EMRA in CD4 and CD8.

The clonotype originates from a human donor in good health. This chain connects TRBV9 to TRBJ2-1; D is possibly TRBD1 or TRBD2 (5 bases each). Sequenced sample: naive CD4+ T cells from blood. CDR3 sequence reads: CASSVGRGQGQFF. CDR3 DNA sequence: TGTGCCAGCAGCGTAGGGAGAGGGCAGGGTCAGTTCTTC.